This section outlines one TCR beta chain sequence together with its context. Its specific antigen is unknown. No much larger clone exists at a distance of one base, and base qualities are not known. V lost 6 bases and J lost 0 bases, and the count of bases not matched to a germline gene is 7. From the cysteine up to the phenylalanine, the CDR3 has a length of 17 residues. The only DNA kept is the CDR3, 51 bases in frame from the first base. From the germline V gene, CDR1 is SNHLY and CDR2 is FYNNEI. This entry is derived from a study of blood T cell repertoires in COVID-19 (dated by TCRdb to the early 2020s). Study-level background: The collaborator samples originated in the United States, Italy and Spain and spanned the acute and convalescent phases of COVID-19. The samples were drawn from the first 160 participants of the ongoing ImmuneRACE study and from 1,254 subjects provided by 6 global collaborators. Subjects who had been exposed to COVID-19, were actively infected with it, or had recovered from it provided the deeply sampled blood TCRbeta repertoires that made up the dataset. The sample metadata nearly always contained a de-identified subject ID, COVID-19 status, age in years and sex. The repertoires were made available in a free public database intended to serve as a resource for research on the immune response to SARS-CoV-2. The material from the prospective study consisted of cDNA or gDNA derived from T cells, B-cell-depleted T cells, or PBMCs. Where available, HLA class I and class II types were taken from metadata supplied by the sample provider and were not determined by assay-based typing. Broad study findings and their caveats: Clinical and demographic metadata were provided uncurated, with the amount varying by source and participant.

In Seattle, one collaborating source enrolled patients while the infection was active and tracked those patients longitudinally over the course of disease. The collaborating institutions used their own protocols to collect whole blood in K2EDTA tubes. Collaborator samples were shipped for TCRbeta analysis as frozen whole blood, isolated PBMCs, or DNA extracted from either sample type. TCRbeta CDR3 regions were amplified from genomic DNA using the immunoSEQ Assay, a bias-controlled multiplex PCR. On the study's bioinformatics: The number of nucleated cells in each sample was estimated from the amplification of reference gene primers within the assay. Sequence reads were collapsed and filtered to measure the absolute abundance of every unique TCRbeta CDR3 rearrangement. For each sample, productive Simpson clonality was calculated as the square root of Simpson's diversity index across productive rearrangements. The table comes from immuneACCESS by way of TCRdb, which keeps in-frame sequences with V and J called. Part of the clones is missing from these tables; in studies checked, under half for an unresolved V gene and the rest for unknown reasons. V, J and clone size derive from that table, while D and trimming were established from the DNA sequence. Counted in this sample were around 260,000 clones; about 91% of them appeared once. Of the sample, around 2.6% is held by the ten largest clones.

The V gene is TRBV2 and the J gene is TRBJ2-3, and TRBD2 aligns with 12 junction nucleotides. This sequence was found in a person aged 18 to 35 with COVID-19, enrolled during active disease. The source material was peripheral blood. The CDR3 reads CASRRWTSGISTDTQYF. The sequenced DNA is TGTGCCAGCAGACGCTGGACTAGCGGGATAAGCACAGATACGCAGTATTTT. The full variable domain, completed from the reference TRBV2 and TRBJ2-3 proteins outside the CDR3, reads EPEVTQTPSHQVTQMGQEVILRCVPISNHLYFYWYRQILGQKVEFLVSFYNNEISEKSEIFDDQFSVERPDGSNFTLKIRSTKLEDSAMYFCASRRWTSGISTDTQYFGPGTRLTVL.